The 19 T cell receptor beta chains listed next were all sequenced from one sample in a study of blood T cells in healthy people across ages. The use of a sample-barcoded 5' primer and a J-beta primer mix characterized a second PCR of roughly 7 to 11 cycles. TCRdb reprocessed the 5' RACE reads via MiXCR and lists one record per CDR3 protein. This sample has 700,000 or so distinct CDR3 sequences, with roughly 20% found just once. The specimen was blood. The receptors derive from a man between 65 and 85 years old in good health.

The V and J genes are TRBV28 and TRBJ2-5, with a possible D match to TRBD1 (6 bases). Germline CDR1 is MDHEN and CDR2 is SYDVKM. Deletions cut 7 bases from V and 11 bases from J, with 17 bases between. The CDR3 consists of 12 residues. The CDR3 region is CASTNRVSGQYF. In nucleotides, the CDR3 is TGTGCCAGCACCAACAGGGTTTCGGGGCAGTACTTC.

This chain links TRBV5-6 with TRBJ1-4; D ambiguous. The CDR3 sequence is 15 residues long. The germline V gene encodes CDR1 SGHDT and CDR2 YYEEEE. The germline V and J ends were trimmed by 4 bases and 5 bases, with 15 bases remaining between them. The CDR3 here is CASSVRAGKNEKLFF. For the CDR3, the DNA is TGTGCCAGCAGCGTACGCGCGGGGAAGAATGAAAAACTGTTTTTT.

In its sample, this clonotype was seen a few times. The chain recombines TRBV7-2 with TRBJ2-3, with TRBD2 matching over 10 bases. CDR1 and CDR2 from the germline V gene are SGHTA and FQGNSA. The V and J ends lost 4 bases and 6 bases, in that order; junction bases with no gene match: 7. CDR3 length equals 15 residues. The CDR3 sequence is CASSSTLAGVDTQYF. The DNA of the CDR3 is TGTGCCAGCAGCTCAACTCTAGCGGGGGTGGATACGCAGTATTTT.

This clonotype was observed a handful of times. The V call is TRBV6-6, the J call TRBJ1-1, with D possibly TRBD1 on 6 matching bases. Trimming took off 7 bases at V and 4 bases at J, with 13 bases between the two ends. The CDR3 has 13 residues. Germline values: CDR1 MNHNY, CDR2 SVGAGI (reference sequence). The CDR3 protein is CASILTGTTEAFF. The CDR3 nucleotides read TGTGCCAGCATTCTAACAGGGACCACTGAAGCTTTCTTT.

This rearrangement joins TRBV3-1 to TRBJ2-2, with D uncertain. The CDR3 has 16 amino acids. Trimming left V 1 base short and J 0 bases short, with 9 bases between. Germline lookup yields CDR1 LGHDT and CDR2 YNNKEL (reference sequence). The CDR3 loop reads CASSQGIDSNTGELFF. The CDR3 coding sequence is TGTGCCAGCAGCCAAGGGATAGATTCGAACACCGGGGAGCTGTTTTTT.

This chain joins TRBV5-1 and TRBJ2-1; the D is unclear. CDR3 length: 14 residues. The germline V gene has CDR1 SGHRS and CDR2 YFSETQ. Trimming pared 3 bases from V and 0 bases from J, leaving 7 bases between. The CDR3 is CASSYPGSYNEQFF. The CDR3 DNA reads as TGCGCCAGCAGCTATCCCGGCTCCTACAATGAGCAGTTCTTC.

This clonotype has a handful of counts. CDR3 sequence reads: CASAHYENIQYF. In DNA form, the CDR3 reads TGTGCTAGTGCCCACTACGAAAACATTCAGTACTTC. The chain has TRBV12-5 and TRBJ2-4, with unresolved D. The CDR3 covers 12 residues. CDR1 is LGHNT and CDR2 is FRNRAP in the germline V gene. Trimming stripped 7 bases from V and 5 bases from J, with 9 bases between.

This chain connects TRBV4-3 to TRBJ2-1; D remains unclear. The germline V gene has CDR1 LGHNA and CDR2 YSLEER. Trimming removed 1 base at V and 9 bases at J, with 13 bases between. This CDR3 spans 14 amino acids. The CDR3 sequence: CASSQGKGRSEQFF. The DNA of the CDR3 is TGCGCCAGCAGCCAAGGGAAAGGGCGGAGTGAGCAGTTCTTC.

This clonotype was picked up one time. The chain employs TRBV7-2 and TRBJ1-4; D remains unclear. The germline CDR1 and CDR2 sequences are SGHTA and FQGNSA. Trimming stripped 8 bases from V and 7 bases from J, with 17 bases between. The CDR3 is 14 amino acids. Here the CDR3 DNA reads TGTGCCAGCTGCATTGGACCCGGAGGTGAAAAACTGTTTTTT. It is translated as CASCIGPGGEKLFF.

CDR3 sequence reads: CASSLVGLWGTGELFF. The CDR3 DNA follows: TGTGCCAGCAGTTTGGTGGGGTTATGGGGAACCGGGGAGCTGTTTTTT. The rearrangement links TRBV27 to TRBJ2-2; D call uncertain. Germline V gene lookup returns CDR1 MNHEY and CDR2 SMNVEV (reference sequence). The CDR3 length is 16 residues. Trimming removed 3 bases at V and 5 bases at J, with 16 bases between.

The table lists this clonotype with a few counts. This chain joins TRBV6-1 and TRBJ2-3; 10 bases align to TRBD2. The CDR3 is 16 residues long. Trimming cost V 5 bases and J 5 bases; bases outside gene matches: 10. The germline gives CDR1 MNHNS, CDR2 SASEGT. CDR3 bases: TGTGCCAGCAGTTCCGCCGGGACTAGCGCGGGAGATACGCAGTATTTT. Translating gives CASSSAGTSAGDTQYF.

This clonotype was detected a few times. This chain uses TRBV12-3 or TRBV12-4 with TRBJ1-1; D gene uncertain. This CDR3 contains 14 residues. V shed 5 bases and J shed 1 base, with 11 bases lying between them. The CDR3 DNA follows: TGTGCCAGCAGTGCCCTGCACACGAACACTGAAGCTTTCTTT. Amino acids: CASSALHTNTEAFF.

This clonotype was detected only a few times. The chain employs TRBV9 and TRBJ2-5, with 12 bases aligning to TRBD2. This CDR3 spans 14 amino acids. Trimming removed 6 bases from V and 6 bases from J; junction bases left unmatched: 6. Germline CDR1 is SGDLS and CDR2 is YYNGEE. CDR3 amino acids: CASNELAGGKTQYF. The CDR3 DNA follows: TGTGCCAGCAATGAACTAGCGGGGGGAAAGACCCAGTACTTC.

The V and J genes are TRBV7-8 and TRBJ2-3, with 11 bases aligning to TRBD2. The germline V gene has CDR1 SGHVS and CDR2 FQNEAQ. The CDR3 extends over 17 amino acids. V was pared by 6 bases and J by 1 base, with 9 bases of the junction left unmatched. CDR3 loop: CASRTKTSGAGTDTQYF. The CDR3 coding sequence is TGTGCCAGCAGGACTAAGACTAGCGGGGCAGGCACAGATACGCAGTATTTT.

The chain employs TRBV6-5 and TRBJ1-4, with a tentative D call TRBD1 (6 bases). Trimming stripped 4 bases from V and 10 bases from J, with 16 bases between. Germline CDR1 MNHEY, CDR2 SVGAGI. The CDR3 has 14 residues. CDR3 protein: CASSFGQFAGKLFF. CDR3 in DNA: TGTGCCAGCAGTTTTGGACAGTTTGCAGGAAAACTGTTTTTT.

This chain uses TRBV28 with TRBJ2-3; 8 bases map to TRBD2. Per germline, CDR1 MDHEN and CDR2 SYDVKM. With 9 bases clipped from V and 5 bases from J, the junction kept 13 bases outside the gene matches. CDR3 length: 15 residues. The CDR3 bases are TGTGCCAGTACCGAGCGGGGGCCAAATCAAGATACGCAGTATTTT. It translates to CASTERGPNQDTQYF.

This clonotype was counted many times. The CDR3 nucleotides are TGCAGTGCTAGGGGGACACCCCAAGAGACCCAGTACTTC. Protein sequence: CSARGTPQETQYF. J is TRBJ2-5 and V is TRBV20-1; possible D gene TRBD1, 6 bases. The CDR3 runs to 13 residues. V gave up 3 bases and J gave up 1 base, with 9 bases separating them. CDR1 is DFQATT, CDR2 SNEGSKA, per germline (reference sequence).

In its sample, this clonotype was seen many times. The chain employs TRBV7-2 and TRBJ2-7, with 7 bases aligning to TRBD2. Looked up from germline, CDR1 is SGHTA and CDR2 is FQGNSA. CDR3 length equals 15 residues. With 6 bases clipped from V and 2 bases from J, the junction kept 10 bases outside the gene matches. Written as DNA, the CDR3 is TGTGCCAGCAGTTCCGTAGCGGGCCAGGCCTACGAGCAGTACTTC. This translates into CASSSVAGQAYEQYF.

V gene TRBV25-1 combines with J gene TRBJ2-1, with 8 bases lining up with TRBD2. Germline CDR1 and CDR2: MGHDK and SYGVNS. This CDR3 is built from 15 residues. Unmatched junction bases numbered 3, after V lost 2 bases and J lost 3 bases. CDR3 amino acids: CASSEISGNYNEQFF. CDR3 nucleotides: TGTGCCAGCAGTGAAATTAGCGGGAACTACAATGAGCAGTTCTTC.